This entry lists 26 T cell receptor beta chains sequenced from one sample in a study of blood T cell repertoires in COVID-19 (dated by TCRdb to about 2020). Receptor amplification or capture employed the immunoSEQ multiplex PCR assay. TCRdb limited this immuneACCESS table to in-frame rearrangements with V and J called. A share of clones is missing; checked studies link under half to unresolved V genes, and the rest is unexplained. This sample holds roughly 200,000 clones; 70% to 90% were observed only once. The ten largest clones capture about 4% of the sample. The material sequenced was PBMCs or T cells enriched from blood (not recorded which). The receptors were sampled from a woman between 25 and 40 years old who had been exposed to COVID-19.

This chain uses TRBV5-1 with TRBJ1-2, with D perhaps TRBD1 (5 bases). V lost 3 bases and J 6 bases, leaving 15 bases between the germline ends. Germline CDR1 reads SGHRS; CDR2 reads YFSETQ. There are 14 residues in the CDR3. CDR3 nucleotides: TGCGCCAGCAGCTCCGGGGGGAGTTGGGATGGCTACACCTTC. This encodes CASSSGGSWDGYTF.

The gene calls are TRBV3-1 (or the pseudogene TRBV3-2) and TRBJ2-7; possible D gene TRBD1, 5 bases. Trimming left V 0 bases short and J 6 bases short, with 12 bases between. The CDR3 runs to 14 residues. CDR1 is LGHDT, CDR2 YNNKEL, per germline (reference sequence). The CDR3 region has the DNA TGTGCCAGCAGCCAAGATGGGCAGGGAAGCGAGCAGTACTTC. Protein product: CASSQDGQGSEQYF.

The CDR3 reads CASSLRLGQGFYEQYF. The CDR3 region has the DNA TGCGCCAGCAGCTTGAGGTTGGGACAGGGGTTCTACGAGCAGTACTTC. The J gene is TRBJ2-7, the V gene TRBV5-1; 10 bases match TRBD1. Losses at the gene ends were 1 base for V and 3 bases for J; bases not matched to a gene: 7. There are 16 residues in the CDR3. Germline CDR1 SGHRS, CDR2 YFSETQ.

This rearrangement joins TRBV2 to TRBJ1-4, with TRBD1 matching 8 bases. The CDR3 sequence is 19 residues long. CDR1 and CDR2 from the germline V gene are SNHLY and FYNNEI. Unmatched junction bases numbered 12, after V lost 3 bases and J lost 0 bases. The DNA for the CDR3 is TGTGCCAGCAGTGAGAATTTAGGACAGGGAGAGGCAACTAATGAAAAACTGTTTTTT. Translation: CASSENLGQGEATNEKLFF.

The J gene is TRBJ2-1, the V gene TRBV11-2, with 10 bases identical to TRBD2. Germline CDR1 SGHAT, CDR2 FQNNGV. J gave up 10 bases and V 5 bases, and 14 bases lay outside the gene matches. CDR3 length: 16 residues. For the CDR3, the DNA is TGTGCCAGCAGCCCGACACAAGCTAGCGGGGGCGCAGAGCAGTTCTTC. This sequence encodes CASSPTQASGGAEQFF.

This clone has only one observation. The CDR3 region has the DNA TGTGCCACCACCCCGGACAGGAATAACTATGGCTACACCTTC. It encodes CATTPDRNNYGYTF. This rearrangement joins TRBV15 to TRBJ1-2, with 7 bases matching TRBD1. Germline lookup yields CDR1 LNHNV and CDR2 YYDKDF (reference sequence). This CDR3 comprises 14 residues. J was trimmed by 1 base and V by 7 bases; bases with no gene match: 6.

This chain joins TRBV5-4 and TRBJ2-7; TRBD2 agrees at 9 bases. The CDR3 covers 17 residues. Trimming at V came to 4 bases and at J to 6 bases, leaving 17 bases not matched to a gene. Germline values: CDR1 SGHNT, CDR2 YYREEE (reference sequence). CDR3 amino acids: CASSLGLAQNDPGEQYF. The CDR3 DNA follows: TGTGCCAGCAGCCTTGGACTAGCGCAAAACGACCCCGGCGAGCAGTACTTC.

V and J are TRBV6-4 and TRBJ2-7, with 7 nucleotides matching TRBD1. The V gene end was trimmed by 11 bases and the J gene end by 5 bases; junction bases not matched to a gene: 12. CDR1 is MRHNA and CDR2 is SNTAGT in the germline V gene. The CDR3 is made up of 13 amino acids. CDR3 in amino acids: CALYRGSLNEQYF. In DNA form, the CDR3 reads TGTGCCTTGTACAGGGGATCCCTGAACGAGCAGTACTTC.

This chain uses TRBV19 with TRBJ2-7; D perhaps matches TRBD2 (5 bases). The CDR3 spans 14 residues. CDR1 and CDR2 (germline): LNHDA, SQIVND (reference sequence). Trimming took off 3 bases at V and 2 bases at J, with 11 bases between the two ends. In DNA form, the CDR3 reads TGTGCCAGTAGTATTACGACGGAGGCCTACGAGCAGTACTTC. Protein product: CASSITTEAYEQYF.

This chain uses TRBV10-3 with TRBJ2-2; the match to TRBD1 covers 8 bases. The V and J ends lost 10 bases and 2 bases, in that order; junction bases with no gene match: 6. The germline V gene encodes CDR1 ENHRY and CDR2 SYGVKD. CDR3 length: 14 amino acids. The CDR3 sequence: CATSGTGNTGELFF. The DNA for the CDR3 is TGTGCCACATCCGGGACAGGAAACACCGGGGAGCTGTTTTTT.

The V call is TRBV6-4, the J call TRBJ2-3, with D possibly TRBD2 on 6 matching bases. This CDR3 is built from 12 residues. V was pared by 4 bases and J by 10 bases, with 12 bases between. Looked up from germline, CDR1 is MRHNA and CDR2 is SNTAGT. CDR3 bases: TGTGCCAGCAGTGTGGAGGAGGGCCCGCAGTATTTT. It translates to CASSVEEGPQYF.

A note on this clone: The junction departs from the called germline gene at one end, perhaps through a read error. This rearrangement joins TRBV5-8 to TRBJ2-7; D is possibly TRBD2 (7 bases). CDR3 size: 19 residues. The germline V gene has CDR1 SGHTS and CDR2 YDEGEE. The CDR3 loop reads CASRLVRGGAGFPPYEQYF. CDR3 coding DNA: TGTGCCAGCAGATTGGTGAGGGGGGGGGCAGGCTTCCCCCCCTACGAGCAGTACTTC.

The CDR3 bases are TGTGCCAGCAGCGTAAGTCTGGGACAGGGACTGTCTGGGGCCAACGTCCTGACTTTC. Its protein product is CASSVSLGQGLSGANVLTF. V and J are TRBV9 and TRBJ2-6; 9 nucleotides line up with TRBD1. From germline, CDR1 is SGDLS and CDR2 YYNGEE. This CDR3 comprises 19 residues. The V segment lost 1 base and the J segment 1 base; nucleotides outside the gene matches: 9.

The rearrangement joins TRBV5-4 to TRBJ1-2, with 7 bases lining up with TRBD1. Losses at the gene ends were 5 bases for V and 4 bases for J; bases not matched to a gene: 5. The V gene's germline CDR1 is SGHNT and CDR2 YYREEE (reference sequence). This CDR3 has 13 residues. For the CDR3, the DNA is TGTGCCAGCAGAGACAGGGACGGCTATGGCTACACCTTC. Translation gives CASRDRDGYGYTF. The full variable domain, in which reference TRBV5-4 and TRBJ1-2 provide the parts outside the CDR3, is ETGVTQSPTHLIKTRGQQVTLRCSSQSGHNTVSWYQQALGQGPQFIFQYYREEENGRGNFPPRFSGLQFPNYSSELNVNALELDDSALYLCASRDRDGYGYTFGSGTRLTVV.

The rearrangement joins TRBV7-3 to TRBJ2-3; 10 bases align to TRBD1. Germline CDR1 reads SGHTA; CDR2 reads FQGTGA. This CDR3 region has 15 residues. Losses at the gene ends were 6 bases for V and 1 base for J; bases not matched to a gene: 4. The CDR3 sequence is CASRLGTGGTDTQYF. As DNA, the CDR3 is TGTGCCAGCAGACTAGGGACAGGGGGCACAGATACGCAGTATTTT.

This chain joins TRBV3-1 (or the pseudogene TRBV3-2) and TRBJ1-1; 10 bases map to TRBD1. Germline CDR1 and CDR2: LGHDT and YNNKEL (reference sequence). The trim removed 0 bases at V and 10 bases at J, leaving 8 bases unmatched. This CDR3 contains 15 residues. The CDR3 region has the DNA TGTGCCAGCAGCCAAGAGGGGACAGGGGTGAATGGAGCTTTCTTT. It yields the protein CASSQEGTGVNGAFF.

The V call is TRBV4-1, the J call TRBJ1-2; D call uncertain. The CDR3 is made up of 16 amino acids. Germline V gene data show CDR1 as MGHRA and CDR2 as YSYEKL. The V end lost 0 bases, the J end lost 5 bases, and 16 bases lay between the germline ends. This CDR3 reads CASSQEFQPAGYGYTF. The CDR3 DNA reads TGCGCCAGCAGCCAAGAATTCCAACCTGCGGGGTATGGCTACACCTTC.

A word on this clone: Other DNA sequences in this specimen translate into the identical CDR3. This chain uses TRBV19 with TRBJ1-1; the match to TRBD1 covers 8 bases. Germline V lookup: CDR1 LNHDA, CDR2 SQIVND (reference sequence). V lost 6 bases to trimming and J lost 1 base; unmatched junction nucleotides: 1. The CDR3 consists of 13 residues. The CDR3 is CASRDRGNTEAFF. The CDR3 coding sequence is TGTGCCAGTAGAGACAGGGGGAACACTGAAGCTTTCTTT.

The chain is built from TRBV5-4 and TRBJ1-1; D perhaps matches TRBD1 (5 bases). The CDR3 is 13 amino acids. Trimming took off 5 bases at V and 4 bases at J, with 12 bases between the two ends. Germline values: CDR1 SGHNT, CDR2 YYREEE (reference sequence). The CDR3 DNA sequence: TGTGCCAGCAGTTACCAGGGTCGCACTGAAGCTTTCTTT. Translation gives CASSYQGRTEAFF.

The V gene is TRBV5-1, the J gene TRBJ2-7; 9 nucleotides agree with TRBD2. Trimming at V came to 0 bases and at J to 6 bases, leaving 1 base not matched to a gene. The CDR3 totals 13 residues. Germline lookup yields CDR1 SGHRS and CDR2 YFSETQ. CDR3 nucleotide sequence: TGCGCCAGCAGCTTGGTTAGCGGGGGCGAGCAGTACTTC. This gives the protein CASSLVSGGEQYF.

The CDR3 sequence is CASSENWRGGEQYF. The CDR3 DNA is TGTGCCAGCAGTGAGAACTGGAGGGGGGGTGAGCAGTACTTC. The chain joins TRBV6-1 to TRBJ2-7, with D possibly being TRBD2 (7 bases). This CDR3 spans 14 amino acids. Trimming took off 3 bases at V and 7 bases at J, with 16 bases between the two ends. CDR1 is MNHNS, CDR2 SASEGT, per germline.

The chain links TRBV11-2 to TRBJ1-4, with 8 bases matching TRBD1. The germline CDR1 and CDR2 sequences are SGHAT and FQNNGV. The CDR3 consists of 15 residues. V dropped 6 bases and J dropped 0; count of bases not matched to a gene: 3. Here the CDR3 DNA reads TGTGCCAGCAGTTTGACAGGGGCAACTAATGAAAAACTGTTTTTT. This sequence encodes CASSLTGATNEKLFF.

Only one count was recorded for this clone. J is TRBJ1-2 and V is TRBV7-9; 12 nucleotides agree with TRBD1. From germline, CDR1 is SEHNR and CDR2 FQNEAQ (reference sequence). The CDR3 extends over 13 amino acids. With V trimmed by 6 bases and J by 8 bases, 4 bases remained unmatched. CDR3 amino acids: CASRGDRGRGYTF. Written as DNA, the CDR3 is TGTGCCAGCAGGGGGGACAGGGGGCGCGGCTACACCTTC.

V and J are TRBV27 and TRBJ2-3; 8 bases are shared with TRBD2. Trimming took 6 bases from V and 4 from J; bases not matched to a gene: 9. The germline CDR1 and CDR2 sequences are MNHEY and SMNVEV (reference sequence). The CDR3 consists of 15 residues. In DNA, the CDR3 is TGTGCCAGCAGGCCCGGGGGGGAGGTACCAGATACGCAGTATTTT. Translation: CASRPGGEVPDTQYF.

CDR3 coding DNA: TGTGCCAGCAGGGACAACACCTACGAGCAGTACTTC. Its protein is CASRDNTYEQYF. The chain couples TRBV2 to TRBJ2-7; tentative D call: TRBD1 (5 bases). The CDR3 totals 12 residues. Germline CDR1 SNHLY, CDR2 FYNNEI. Trimming took off 6 bases at V and 2 bases at J, with 8 bases between the two ends.

This chain connects TRBV10-3 to TRBJ1-4; D might be TRBD1 (5 bases). CDR3 length equals 14 residues. Germline CDR1 and CDR2: ENHRY and SYGVKD. V was shortened by 3 bases and J by 7 bases, with 12 bases between the two germline ends. CDR3 sequence (DNA): TGTGCCATCAGTGAAGGAGGGGTCGGTGAAAAACTGTTTTTT. This sequence encodes CAISEGGVGEKLFF.